The clone carrying this T cell receptor beta chain was seen more than once but under ten times. Its antigen is as yet unknown. The CDR3 spans 14 residues. The germline gives CDR1 SGHRS, CDR2 YFSETQ. This sample stems from a study of post-analysis software for immune sequencing data. Study-level findings and limits: Patients had higher frequencies than controls of five TRBV segments, including TRBV5-6, TRBV5-1 and TRBV20-1. By F measure, strong co-clustering occurred among samples prepared in the same batch. Normalized Chao1 diversity was significantly lower in multiple sclerosis patients than in controls.

Presence of unique molecular identifiers characterized the TCR beta cDNA libraries. Input amounts of 1 to 10 million T cells were used. These gave 500,000 or so cDNA molecules, so each molecule approximated one T cell. Via MiXCR, TCRdb re-called the PCR reads, giving one row per CDR3 protein. Here the sample spans fewer than 600,000 distinct CDR3 sequences, approximately 45% being singletons. The clonotype originates from a girl between 5 and 17 years old with multiple sclerosis. This chain joins TRBV5-1 and TRBJ2-5; no definite D call. The DNA end favors TRBJ2-7, so the J call may be wrong. Material: blood. The CDR3 spells CASSPSRSGYEQYF. The CDR3 DNA reads TGCGCCAGCAGCCCTTCCAGGTCCGGATACGAGCAGTACTTC.